Below, 5 T cell receptor beta chains from the same sample are listed, as sequenced in a study of identical twins. TCRdb processed the 5' RACE reads anew with MiXCR; each CDR3 protein has one entry. Seen here are about 470,000 distinct CDR3 sequences, approximately 24% observed once, and the top ten hold about 2.9%. These sequences were also reported in another study, on T cells expressing NK-cell markers.

Sequencing used CD4+ T cells sorted from blood. The receptors stem from a young woman in good health.

The chain uses TRBV11-2 and TRBJ2-2, with 8 nucleotides matching TRBD2. The CDR3 is 15 amino acids. The J segment lost 3 bases and the V segment lost 2 bases, leaving 2 bases of the junction unmatched. Germline values: CDR1 SGHAT, CDR2 FQNNGV. CDR3 bases: TGTGCCAGCAGCTTAACGGGGGGGCACACCGGGGAGCTGTTTTTT. Its translation is CASSLTGGHTGELFF.

V and J are TRBV7-2 and TRBJ1-2; tentatively, D is TRBD1 (6 bases). This CDR3 region has 14 residues. Germline V lookup: CDR1 SGHTA, CDR2 FQGNSA. V lost 5 bases and J 2 bases, leaving 12 bases between the germline ends. DNA of the CDR3: TGTGCCAGCAGCATAGGACAGTCGAACTATGGCTACACCTTC. Protein sequence: CASSIGQSNYGYTF.

This chain joins TRBV5-1 and TRBJ2-5; no reliable D call. Between the trimmed V and J ends, which lost 4 bases and 4 bases, there was a span of 14 bases. Germline V CDR1 and CDR2: SGHRS, YFSETQ. This CDR3 is 14 amino acids long. The chain's CDR3 is CASSGQTSGETQYF. The CDR3 DNA reads TGCGCCAGCAGCGGCCAGACCTCTGGAGAGACCCAGTACTTC.

The V gene is TRBV11-2, the J gene TRBJ2-4; the D call may be TRBD1 or TRBD2 (5 bases each). CDR3 length equals 13 residues. The germline gives CDR1 SGHAT, CDR2 FQNNGV. With 3 bases removed from V and 7 bases from J, the gap between germline ends came to 10 bases. The CDR3 coding sequence is TGTGCCAGCAGCTTCGGGACGCCCAACATTCAGTACTTC. Translation: CASSFGTPNIQYF.

The chain combines TRBV10-3 with TRBJ2-1, with D perhaps matching TRBD2 (6 bases). The CDR3 spans 14 residues. V lost 11 bases and J lost 2, with 16 bases in between. In germline, CDR1 is ENHRY, CDR2 SYGVKD. DNA of the CDR3: TGTGCCTCGACCGGGACTCCTACCTACAATGAGCAGTTCTTC. As protein: CASTGTPTYNEQFF.